Listed below are T cell receptor beta chains from one sample, sequenced in a study of regulatory T cells in long-lasting Graves disease. Each CDR3 protein gets one entry after TCRdb re-called the multiplex PCR reads with MiXCR. The sample has some 200,000 distinct CDR3 sequences, approximately 18% seen once. These same data were also listed under a study on T cells in Graves' hyperthyroidism and ophthalmopathy.

The sequences come from peripheral blood mononuclear cells (PBMCs), collected at new diagnosis, from a patient treated with antithyroid drugs. The receptor set was obtained from a woman aged 25-40 years with Graves disease. CDR3s include the opening cysteine and the closing phenylalanine or tryptophan. D genes are given only for firm matches. Clone size, where shown, is once, few, many, or a class for clones that have expanded.

V gene	D gene	clone size	J gene	CDR3 protein	CDR3 DNA
TRBV3-1	.	many	TRBJ2-2	CASSPLGGSTGELFF	TGTGCCAGCAGCCCGCTAGGGGGGAGCACCGGGGAGCTGTTTTTT
TRBV6-1	TRBD1	many	TRBJ1-5	CASSPLGTGGFYSNQPQHF	TGTGCCAGCAGCCCCTTAGGGACAGGGGGGTTCTATAGCAATCAGCCCCAGCATTTT
TRBV2	TRBD2	many	TRBJ2-1	CASSTTSGTYNEQFF	TGTGCCAGCAGTACGACTAGCGGGACCTACAATGAGCAGTTCTTC
TRBV20-1	.	many	TRBJ1-6	CSARDSANSPLHF	TGCAGTGCTAGAGATTCGGCTAATTCACCCCTCCACTTT
TRBV18	.	many	TRBJ1-2	CASSDPGNGYTF	TGTGCCAGCTCAGATCCAGGGAATGGCTACACCTTC
TRBV5-1	.	many	TRBJ2-2	CASSLAGKDTGELFF	TGCGCCAGCAGCTTGGCGGGGAAAGACACCGGGGAGCTGTTTTTT
TRBV4-1	TRBD1	few	TRBJ2-3	CASSQDRQGTNTDTQYF	TGCGCCAGCAGCCAAGATCGACAGGGGACAAATACAGATACGCAGTATTTT
TRBV2	TRBD1	many	TRBJ2-3	CASRTSGTGVEDTQYF	TGTGCCAGCAGAACCTCCGGGACAGGGGTGGAAGATACGCAGTATTTT
TRBV30	.	many	TRBJ1-1	CAWSVRGRKLNTEAFF	TGTGCCTGGAGTGTACGAGGCAGGAAATTGAACACTGAAGCTTTCTTT
TRBV18	.	many	TRBJ1-1	CASSPRQGAMTEAFF	TGTGCCAGCTCACCACGGCAGGGCGCTATGACTGAAGCTTTCTTT
TRBV20-1	.	many	TRBJ2-7	CSAKTSRAEGEQYF	TGCAGTGCTAAGACCAGCCGGGCCGAGGGCGAGCAGTACTTC
TRBV2	TRBD1	many	TRBJ1-6	CASSPRTGGTSPLHF	TGTGCCAGCAGTCCCCGGACAGGGGGCACCTCACCCCTCCACTTT
TRBV19	TRBD1	many	TRBJ2-7	CASSILSPSGQGVEQYF	TGTGCCAGTAGTATCTTATCCCCCTCCGGACAGGGTGTCGAGCAGTACTTC
TRBV3-1	.	many	TRBJ2-3	CASSQDSDGSTDTQYF	TGTGCCAGCAGCCAAGATTCCGACGGGTCCACAGATACGCAGTATTTT
TRBV4-1	.	.	TRBJ1-3	CASSQGPGNTIYF	TGCGCCAGCAGCCAAGGTCCGGGAAACACCATATATTTT
TRBV19	.	many	TRBJ1-1	CATRTEGRSTEAFF	TGTGCCACCCGAACAGAGGGGAGGAGCACTGAAGCTTTCTTT
TRBV30	.	few	TRBJ2-7	CAWSPGPLSYEQYF	TGTGCCTGGAGCCCGGGACCCCTCTCCTACGAGCAGTACTTC
TRBV7-9	.	many	TRBJ2-2	CASSPHGWAANTGELFF	TGTGCCAGCAGCCCCCACGGTTGGGCTGCGAACACCGGGGAGCTGTTTTTT
TRBV6-1	.	many	TRBJ2-7	CASSEGSRYLYEQYF	TGTGCCAGCAGTGAAGGATCCCGATACCTCTACGAGCAGTACTTC
TRBV28	TRBD2	once	TRBJ2-3	CASIPVRLAGVGTDTQYF	TGTGCCAGCATCCCTGTCCGACTAGCGGGGGTTGGCACAGATACGCAGTATTTT
TRBV30	TRBD2	few	TRBJ2-5	CAWSDGRLAGGPQYQETQYF	TGTGCCTGGAGTGACGGGAGGCTAGCGGGGGGTCCTCAGTACCAAGAGACCCAGTACTTC
TRBV6-1	TRBD1	.	TRBJ2-2	CASSETGGGSGELFF	TGTGCCAGCAGCGAGACAGGGGGCGGGTCCGGGGAGCTGTTTTTT
TRBV28	.	many	TRBJ1-2	CASSLVLPAGGYTF	TGTGCCAGCAGTTTAGTCCTCCCGGCGGGGGGCTACACCTTC
TRBV19	.	many	TRBJ2-3	CASSRTQEGDTQYF	TGTGCCAGTAGTAGGACCCAGGAGGGGGATACGCAGTATTTT
TRBV6-4	.	few	TRBJ1-6	CASSDSLDNSPLHF	TGTGCCAGCAGTGACTCCCTCGATAATTCACCCCTCCACTTT